A selection of T cell receptor beta chains follows, all from one sample in a study of vaccination and CD4 T cells after COVID-19. MiXCR, run by TCRdb on the PCR reads, gives a single entry per CDR3 protein. The sample carries fewer than 20,000 distinct CDR3 sequences, over 40% recorded once. These receptors' antigens are unknown. The sequencing input was CD4+ T cells from blood, cultured in vitro. The receptors were sampled from a human donor who had recovered from COVID-19. Each CDR3 is given with its conserved first and last residue. Each record gives: D gene, V gene, J gene, clone size, CDR3 DNA, CDR3 protein. The D gene is left open where the match is weak. Size is omitted from some rows. Given values are once, few, many or a class for expanded clones.

>TRBD2|TRBV5-4|TRBJ2-1|NA
TGTGCCAGCAGCCCAAGCGGGAACTCCCGACACAATGAGCAGTTCTTC
CASSPSGNSRHNEQFF
>TRBD2|TRBV20-1|TRBJ2-7|once
TGCAGTGCCCAGTCCGGGGGGATCTTGTCCTACGAGCAGTACTTC
CSAQSGGILSYEQYF
>NA|TRBV25-1|TRBJ1-2|few
TGTGCCAGCAGTCCCCCAGGGTCCTTCGTGAACTATGGCTACACCTTC
CASSPPGSFVNYGYTF
>NA|TRBV20-1|TRBJ1-2|NA
TGCAGTGCGGACGATTCCGGGACAAACACCGATGGCTACACCTTC
CSADDSGTNTDGYTF
>NA|TRBV20-1|TRBJ1-6|once
TGCAGTGCTAGATCGGGGACAAATTCACCCCTCCACTTT
CSARSGTNSPLHF
>TRBD2|TRBV20-1|TRBJ2-5|few
TGCAGTGCTAGAGTCATAGCGGGACGGGGGGAGACCCAGTACTTC
CSARVIAGRGETQYF
>NA|TRBV20-1|TRBJ2-3|few
TGCAGTGCTCCAACATACGCGGACGTCACAGATACGCAGTATTTT
CSAPTYADVTDTQYF
>TRBD1|TRBV20-1|TRBJ1-2|few
TGCAGTGCACCATCCCCCGGACAGGCGGATGGCTACACCTTC
CSAPSPGQADGYTF
>TRBD1|TRBV20-1|TRBJ1-3|few
TGCAGTGCTGCACAGGGGAAAACTGGAAACACCATATATTTT
CSAAQGKTGNTIYF
>TRBD1|TRBV2|TRBJ1-2|few
TGTGCCAGCATGGGGACAGGGAGTATGGACACCTTC
CASMGTGSMDTF
>NA|TRBV2|TRBJ2-7|NA
TGTGCCAGCAGGAACCGGGACAAGAGCTCCTACGAGCAGTACTTC
CASRNRDKSSYEQYF
>TRBD1|TRBV28|TRBJ1-2|once
TGTGCCAGCAGTTTACCCACAGGGGACTATGGCTACACCTTC
CASSLPTGDYGYTF
>TRBD1|TRBV5-1|TRBJ2-7|NA
TGCGCCAGCGGCCGGGACAGGGTATACGAGCAGTACTTC
CASGRDRVYEQYF
>TRBD2|TRBV19|TRBJ2-1|few
TGTGCCAGTAGTATCGGGGGGGCAACCTACAATGAGCAGTTCTTC
CASSIGGATYNEQFF
>NA|TRBV24-1|TRBJ2-3|few
TGTGCCACCAGTGATTTTTACCGCGCGGGCGCAGATACGCAGTATTTT
CATSDFYRAGADTQYF
>NA|TRBV6-1|TRBJ2-7|NA
TGTGCCAGCAGTCCATCATACGAGCAGTACTTC
CASSPSYEQYF
>TRBD1|TRBV20-1|TRBJ1-5|medium-sized
TGCAGTGCGTATGGGGACAGGGCCCTCGTTCAGCCCCAGCATTTT
CSAYGDRALVQPQHF
>NA|TRBV10-3|TRBJ1-5|few
TGTGCCATCAGTGACTTAACAGGGACTGGTCAGCCCCAGCATTTT
CAISDLTGTGQPQHF
>NA|TRBV28|TRBJ2-1|once
TGTGCCAGCACCGGATGGGGCAATGAGCAGTTCTTC
CASTGWGNEQFF
>NA|TRBV12-3/TRBV12-4|TRBJ1-6|NA
TGTGCCAGCAATCTTTCGGCGGGGCCCCTCCACTTT
CASNLSAGPLHF
>NA|TRBV24-1|TRBJ2-2|NA
TGTGCCACCAGTGATTTTGGGGCAGGAATTAACACCGGGGAGCTGTTTTTT
CATSDFGAGINTGELFF
>NA|TRBV5-1|TRBJ1-2|NA
TGCGCCAGCAGCGCCCGGGCCGCCCCGAACGGTGGCTACACCTTC
CASSARAAPNGGYTF
>NA|TRBV6-1|TRBJ1-5|medium-sized
TGTGCCAGCAGGGCGGATAGCAATCAGCCCCAGCATTTT
CASRADSNQPQHF
>TRBD1|TRBV5-1|TRBJ2-5|NA
TGCGCCAGCAGCCCCGGGACAGGGGGTGAGACCCAGTACTTC
CASSPGTGGETQYF
>NA|TRBV11-3|TRBJ2-5|NA
TGTGCCAGCAGCTCCGGAGCGGAGACCCAGTACTTC
CASSSGAETQYF
>NA|TRBV7-2|TRBJ1-2|few
TGTGCCAGCAGCCCCGAGGGGAACTATGGCTACACCTTC
CASSPEGNYGYTF
>NA|TRBV7-3|TRBJ1-1|NA
TGTGCCAGCAGCTCTGGACCAAACACTGAAGCTTTCTTT
CASSSGPNTEAFF
>NA|TRBV6-1|TRBJ1-5|NA
TGTGCCAGCAGAGCCCTCGACAGGTTAAGCAATCAGCCCCAGCATTTT
CASRALDRLSNQPQHF
>NA|TRBV19|TRBJ1-5|NA
TGTGCCAGTAACAGTCAGGGGCCCCAGCATTTT
CASNSQGPQHF
>NA|TRBV15|TRBJ2-1|NA
TGTGCCACCAGCGACTACCTTAGCAATGAGCAGTTCTTC
CATSDYLSNEQFF
>NA|TRBV5-6|TRBJ2-1|NA
TGTGCCAGCAGCTTTCTTCGGGGCTACGACTACAATGAGCAGTTCTTC
CASSFLRGYDYNEQFF
>TRBD2|TRBV29-1|TRBJ2-7|few
TGCAGCGTGCTAGCGGGGCTTAGGTACGAGCAGTACTTC
CSVLAGLRYEQYF
>NA|TRBV6-1|TRBJ1-3|NA
TGTGCCAGCAGTCTATCAGCAGGCTCTGGAAACACCATATATTTT
CASSLSAGSGNTIYF
>TRBD1|TRBV28|TRBJ1-5|few
TGTGCCAGCAGTATGACAGGGTATGGCAATCAGCCCCAGCATTTT
CASSMTGYGNQPQHF
>NA|TRBV7-2|TRBJ1-6|NA
TGTGCCAGCAGCTTAGCGAGAGATTCACCCCTCCACTTT
CASSLARDSPLHF
>TRBD1|TRBV7-9|TRBJ1-5|NA
TGTGCCAGCAGCTTAGCGACGGGACAGGGTAACCAGCCCCAGCATTTT
CASSLATGQGNQPQHF
>NA|TRBV6-1|TRBJ2-5|NA
TGTGCCAGCAGGCGGGACACCCAAGAGACCCAGTACTTC
CASRRDTQETQYF
>TRBD1|TRBV7-2|TRBJ1-2|NA
TGTGCCAGCAGCTTAAACAAACAGGGGGATGGCTACACCTTC
CASSLNKQGDGYTF
>NA|TRBV2|TRBJ2-5|NA
TGTGCCGGCAGTCTTACAGGCCAAGAGACCCAGTACTTC
CAGSLTGQETQYF
>NA|TRBV7-9|TRBJ2-2|once
TGTGCCAGCAGCTTAGTCCAGCTCGACACCGGGGAGCTGTTTTTT
CASSLVQLDTGELFF
>TRBD2|TRBV20-1|TRBJ2-4|few
TGCAGTGCTAGCGACGGCGGGACTATAATCTCGAACATTCAGTACTTC
CSASDGGTIISNIQYF
>NA|TRBV15|TRBJ2-7|NA
TGTGCCACCAGCAGAGGGGGTTTGAGCTACGAGCAGTACTTC
CATSRGGLSYEQYF